This T cell receptor beta chain was identified during a study of beta chain features in type 1 diabetes. Trimming stripped 3 bases from V and 2 bases from J, with 11 bases between. This CDR3 comprises 15 residues. Germline V gene sequence: CDR1 SGHAT, CDR2 FQNNGV. Study conclusions and caveats: A potential PCR bias toward shorter templates would be equal in patient and control samples. When Type 1 diabetes patients were examined, their TCRB CDR3s proved moderately but significantly shorter in all four CD4+ subsets. Lower insertion and higher deletion counts appeared at VDJ junctions in type 1 diabetes patients.

All of the isolated RNA was reverse transcribed, so expressed TCRB transcripts were sequenced. The method was immunoSEQ multiplex PCR; TCRdb's version includes in-frame clones alone and lacks a portion of them. This sample has roughly 70,000 clones, with roughly 49% found just once. As concerns this clone: As yet, its antigen is unknown.

The receptor's source is a man in his thirties or forties with type 1 diabetes. V gene TRBV11-2 combines with J gene TRBJ1-3; maybe TRBD1 (5 bases). The sample comprised central memory CD4+ T cells from blood. The CDR3: CASSFPDRPGNTIYF. In nucleotides, the CDR3 is TGTGCCAGCAGCTTCCCCGACAGACCTGGAAACACCATATATTTT.